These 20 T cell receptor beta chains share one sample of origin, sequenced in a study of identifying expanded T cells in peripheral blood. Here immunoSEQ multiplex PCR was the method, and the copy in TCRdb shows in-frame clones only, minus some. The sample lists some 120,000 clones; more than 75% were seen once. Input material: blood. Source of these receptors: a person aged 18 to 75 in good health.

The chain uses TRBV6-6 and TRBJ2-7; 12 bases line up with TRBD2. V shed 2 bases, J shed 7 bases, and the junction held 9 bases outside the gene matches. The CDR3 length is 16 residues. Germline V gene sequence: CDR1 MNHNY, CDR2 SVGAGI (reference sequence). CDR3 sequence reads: CASSYALAGGPHEQYF. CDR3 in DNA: TGTGCCAGCAGTTACGCGCTAGCGGGGGGGCCGCATGAGCAGTACTTC.

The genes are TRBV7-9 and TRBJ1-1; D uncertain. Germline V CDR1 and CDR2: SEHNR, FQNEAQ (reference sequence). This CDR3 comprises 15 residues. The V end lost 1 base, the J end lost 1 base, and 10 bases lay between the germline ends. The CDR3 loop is CASSLVGLTNTEAFF. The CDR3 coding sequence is TGTGCCAGCAGCTTAGTAGGGCTCACGAACACTGAAGCTTTCTTT.

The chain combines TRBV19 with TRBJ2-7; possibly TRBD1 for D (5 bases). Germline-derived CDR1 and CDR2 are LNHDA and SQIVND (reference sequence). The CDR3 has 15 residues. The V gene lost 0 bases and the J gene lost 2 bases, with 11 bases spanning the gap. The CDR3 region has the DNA TGTGCCAGTAGTATAGAAGCAGGGCTTACCTACGAGCAGTACTTC. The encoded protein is CASSIEAGLTYEQYF. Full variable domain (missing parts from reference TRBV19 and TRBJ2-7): DGGITQSPKYLFRKEGQNVTLSCEQNLNHDAMYWYRQDPGQGLRLIYYSQIVNDFQKGDIAEGYSVSREKKESFPLTVTSAQKNPTAFYLCASSIEAGLTYEQYFGPGTRLTVT.

CDR3 DNA: TGTGCCAGCAGCCCAGCCCCGACAGGCTACGAGCAGTACTTC. Translation gives CASSPAPTGYEQYF. V usage is TRBV27 and J usage is TRBJ2-7, with D possibly being TRBD1 (6 bases). V lost 6 bases and J 3 bases, leaving 15 bases between the germline ends. Germline CDR1 is MNHEY and CDR2 is SMNVEV (reference sequence). This CDR3 is built from 14 residues.

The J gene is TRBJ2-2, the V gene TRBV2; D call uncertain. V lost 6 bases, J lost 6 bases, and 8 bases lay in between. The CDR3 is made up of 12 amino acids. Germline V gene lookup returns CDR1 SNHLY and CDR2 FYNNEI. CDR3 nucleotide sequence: TGTGCCAGCAGAGTAGCCTCCGGGGAGCTGTTTTTT. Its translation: CASRVASGELFF.

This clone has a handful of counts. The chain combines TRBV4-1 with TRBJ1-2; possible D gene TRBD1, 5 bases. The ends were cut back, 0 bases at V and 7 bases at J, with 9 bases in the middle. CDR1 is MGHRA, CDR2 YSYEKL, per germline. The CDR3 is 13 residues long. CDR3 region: CASSQDRVGGYTF. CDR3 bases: TGCGCCAGCAGCCAAGACAGGGTTGGTGGCTACACCTTC.

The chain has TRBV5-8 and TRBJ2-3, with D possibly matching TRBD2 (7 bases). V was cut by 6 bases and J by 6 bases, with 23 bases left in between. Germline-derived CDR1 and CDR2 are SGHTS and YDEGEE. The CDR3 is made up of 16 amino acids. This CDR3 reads CASKSGEGGAWDTQYF. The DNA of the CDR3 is TGTGCCAGCAAGTCCGGCGAGGGGGGGGCCTGGGATACGCAGTATTTT.

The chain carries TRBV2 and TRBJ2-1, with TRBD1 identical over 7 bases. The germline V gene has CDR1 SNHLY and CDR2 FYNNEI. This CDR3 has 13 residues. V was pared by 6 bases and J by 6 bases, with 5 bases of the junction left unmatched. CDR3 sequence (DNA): TGTGCCAGCAGCCGCGACAGGGCCAATGAGCAGTTCTTC. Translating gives CASSRDRANEQFF.

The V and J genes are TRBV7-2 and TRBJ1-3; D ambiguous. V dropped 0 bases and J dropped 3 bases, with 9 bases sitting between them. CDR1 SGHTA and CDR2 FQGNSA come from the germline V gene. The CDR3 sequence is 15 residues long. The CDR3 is CASSLAGYGGNTIYF. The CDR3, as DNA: TGTGCCAGCAGCTTAGCGGGGTACGGTGGAAACACCATATATTTT.

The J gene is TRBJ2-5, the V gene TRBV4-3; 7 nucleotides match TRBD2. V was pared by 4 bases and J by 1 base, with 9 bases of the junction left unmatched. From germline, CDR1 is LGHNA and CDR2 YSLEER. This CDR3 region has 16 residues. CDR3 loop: CASSLQIAGVQETQYF. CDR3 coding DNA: TGCGCCAGCAGCCTGCAAATTGCGGGGGTCCAAGAGACCCAGTACTTC.

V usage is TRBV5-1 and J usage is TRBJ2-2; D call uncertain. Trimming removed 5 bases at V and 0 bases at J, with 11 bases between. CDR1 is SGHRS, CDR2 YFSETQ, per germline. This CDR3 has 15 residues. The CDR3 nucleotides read TGCGCCAGCAGTTTCCGGGTTACGAACACCGGGGAGCTGTTTTTT. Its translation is CASSFRVTNTGELFF.

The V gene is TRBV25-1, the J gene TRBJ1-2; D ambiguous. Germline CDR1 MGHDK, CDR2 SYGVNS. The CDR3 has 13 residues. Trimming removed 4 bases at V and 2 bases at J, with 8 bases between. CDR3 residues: CASSGFGNYGYTF. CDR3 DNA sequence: TGTGCCAGCAGTGGGTTTGGCAACTATGGCTACACCTTC.

The CDR3 loop reads CASSLGSSSGNTIYF. As DNA, the CDR3 is TGCGCCAGCAGCTTGGGGTCTAGCTCTGGAAACACCATATATTTT. This sequence joins TRBV5-1 and TRBJ1-3; D unclear. V lost 0 bases and J 0 bases, leaving 7 bases between the germline ends. This CDR3 has 15 residues. Germline V gives CDR1 SGHRS, CDR2 YFSETQ.

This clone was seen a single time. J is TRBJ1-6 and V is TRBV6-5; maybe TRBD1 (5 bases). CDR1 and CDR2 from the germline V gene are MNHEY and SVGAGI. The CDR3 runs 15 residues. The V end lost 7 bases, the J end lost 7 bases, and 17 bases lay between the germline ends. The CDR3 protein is CASIKLGGNNSPLHF. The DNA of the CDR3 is TGTGCCAGCATCAAACTCGGGGGGAACAATTCACCCCTCCACTTT.

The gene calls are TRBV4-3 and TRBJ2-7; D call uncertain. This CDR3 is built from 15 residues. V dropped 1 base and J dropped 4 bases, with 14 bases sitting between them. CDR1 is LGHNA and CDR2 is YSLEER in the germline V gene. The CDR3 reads CASSQGRASAYEQYF. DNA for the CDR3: TGCGCCAGCAGCCAAGGAAGGGCCTCCGCATACGAGCAGTACTTC.

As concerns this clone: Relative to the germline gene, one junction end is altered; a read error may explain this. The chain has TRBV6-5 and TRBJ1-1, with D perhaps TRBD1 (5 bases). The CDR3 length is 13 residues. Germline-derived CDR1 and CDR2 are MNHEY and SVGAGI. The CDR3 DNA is TGTGCCAGCAGTTACCCAGGGAACCCTGAAGCTTTCTTT. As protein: CASSYPGNPEAFF.

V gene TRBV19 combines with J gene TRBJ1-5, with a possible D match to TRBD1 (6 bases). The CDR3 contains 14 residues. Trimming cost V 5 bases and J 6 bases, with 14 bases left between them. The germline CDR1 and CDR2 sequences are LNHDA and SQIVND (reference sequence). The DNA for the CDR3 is TGTGCCAGTAGTTGGGCAGGGGTCAGTCAGCCCCAGCATTTT. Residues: CASSWAGVSQPQHF.

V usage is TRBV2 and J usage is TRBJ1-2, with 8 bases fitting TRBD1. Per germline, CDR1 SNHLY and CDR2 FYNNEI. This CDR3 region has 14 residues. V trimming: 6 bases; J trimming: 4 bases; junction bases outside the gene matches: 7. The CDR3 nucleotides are TGTGCCAGCAGGAAACGGACAGGGTTCTATGGCTACACCTTC. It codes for CASRKRTGFYGYTF.

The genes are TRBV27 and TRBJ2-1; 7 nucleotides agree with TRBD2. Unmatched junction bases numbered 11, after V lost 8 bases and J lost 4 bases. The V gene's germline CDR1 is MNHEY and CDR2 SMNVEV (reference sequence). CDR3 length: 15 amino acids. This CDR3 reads CASSNRDYPYNEQFF. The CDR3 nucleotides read TGTGCCAGCTCGAACCGGGACTACCCTTACAATGAGCAGTTCTTC.

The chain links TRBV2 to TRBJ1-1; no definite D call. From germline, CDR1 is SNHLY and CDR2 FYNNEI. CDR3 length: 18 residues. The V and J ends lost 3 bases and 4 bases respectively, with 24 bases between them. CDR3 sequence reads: CASSEMGILDLLGTEAFF. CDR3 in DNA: TGTGCCAGCAGTGAGATGGGGATCCTTGATCTTTTAGGCACTGAAGCTTTCTTT.